This is a list of T cell receptor beta chains from one sample in a study of T cell repertoires in cytomegalovirus infection. One entry per CDR3 protein results from TCRdb running MiXCR on the reads. The sample lists around 800,000 distinct CDR3 sequences, about 30% occurring once. No antigens are known for them. Specimen: cultured CD8+ T cells from PBMCs, collected from culture after CMV antigen stimulation. The receptor set was obtained from a human donor in good health (CMV status not recorded). Some clones in this sample may be carry-over from other donors' samples. Both conserved end residues are part of each CDR3. A D gene is named only where the DNA matches it firmly. Not all rows give a size; the values are once, few, many and, for expanded clones, a class.

J: TRBJ1-4
length: 11
D: .
V: TRBV27
size: .
DNA: TGTGCCAGCAGGATTAATGAAAAACTGTTTTTT
CDR3: CASRINEKLFF

J: TRBJ2-1
length: 17
D: TRBD2
V: TRBV2
size: .
DNA: TGTGCCAGCAGTGAAGCGCCTAGCGGGGGCTCCTACAATGAGCAGTTCTTC
CDR3: CASSEAPSGGSYNEQFF

J: TRBJ1-1
length: 17
D: TRBD1
V: TRBV5-4
size: few
DNA: TGTGCCAGCAGACTCGCGGACAGGGGGTCCGGGAGCACTGAAGCTTTCTTT
CDR3: CASRLADRGSGSTEAFF

J: TRBJ1-5
length: 13
D: .
V: TRBV20-1
size: few
DNA: TGCAGTGCGCAGGGACGTCGCGATCAGCCCCAGCATTTT
CDR3: CSAQGRRDQPQHF

J: TRBJ2-7
length: 14
D: .
V: TRBV7-9
size: .
DNA: TGTGCCAGCAGCTTAAGTCCCACGAACTACGAGCAGTACTTC
CDR3: CASSLSPTNYEQYF

J: TRBJ2-1
length: 16
D: TRBD2
V: TRBV12-3/TRBV12-4
size: .
DNA: TGTGCCAGCACCCCGTTCGGACTAGTCTTGGTGAATGAGCAGTTCTTC
CDR3: CASTPFGLVLVNEQFF

J: TRBJ2-1
length: 17
D: TRBD1
V: TRBV27
size: few
DNA: TGTGCCAGCACCCGGACAGGGGGCTACTTGAGGTACAATGAGCAGTTCTTC
CDR3: CASTRTGGYLRYNEQFF

J: TRBJ2-1
length: 13
D: .
V: TRBV29-1
size: few
DNA: TGCAGCGTTGAGGGGGCATGGGACAATGAGCAGTTCTTC
CDR3: CSVEGAWDNEQFF

J: TRBJ2-4
length: 15
D: TRBD1
V: TRBV27
size: once
DNA: TGTGCCAGCATTGGGGACAGACTAGCCAAAAACATTCAGTACTTC
CDR3: CASIGDRLAKNIQYF

J: TRBJ2-2
length: 16
D: TRBD2
V: TRBV27
size: .
DNA: TGTGTCAGCAGCGGGGGACTAGCGGTCTACACCGGGGAGCTGTTTTTT
CDR3: CVSSGGLAVYTGELFF

J: TRBJ1-6
length: 17
D: .
V: TRBV7-8
size: .
DNA: TGTGCCAGCAGCTTAGTTGAATGGCAGGGAAGCAATTCACCCCTCCACTTT
CDR3: CASSLVEWQGSNSPLHF

J: TRBJ2-7
length: 10
D: .
V: TRBV12-3/TRBV12-4
size: .
DNA: TGTGCCAGCAGCGGGGCCGGACAGTACTTC
CDR3: CASSGAGQYF

J: TRBJ1-1
length: 14
D: TRBD1
V: TRBV6-4
size: few
DNA: TGTGCCAGCAGGGTGACAGGGTTGAACACTGAAGCTTTCTTT
CDR3: CASRVTGLNTEAFF

J: TRBJ2-1
length: 14
D: .
V: TRBV5-6
size: .
DNA: TGTGCCAGCAGCTACGACAGACCCTACAATGAGCAGTTCTTC
CDR3: CASSYDRPYNEQFF

J: TRBJ2-2
length: 14
D: .
V: TRBV15
size: .
DNA: TGTGCCACCAGCAGAGAACTAGCCGGCGGGGAGCTGTTTTTT
CDR3: CATSRELAGGELFF

J: TRBJ1-2
length: 15
D: .
V: TRBV19
size: few
DNA: TGTGCCAGTAGTGGACGACAGAGTGTTACCTATGGCTACACCTTC
CDR3: CASSGRQSVTYGYTF

J: TRBJ2-2
length: 23
D: TRBD2
V: TRBV12-3/TRBV12-4
size: few
DNA: TGTGCCAGCAGTATACCTACCCTCACGGGACTAGCGGGGGGATACTCTCCCACCGGGGAGCTGTTTTTT
CDR3: CASSIPTLTGLAGGYSPTGELFF

J: TRBJ2-1
length: 12
D: .
V: TRBV6-1
size: .
DNA: TGTGCCAGCACTCAGGGGGGTAATGAGCAGTTCTTC
CDR3: CASTQGGNEQFF

J: TRBJ1-1
length: 15
D: .
V: TRBV12-3/TRBV12-4
size: .
DNA: TGTGCCAGCAGTTTTGGGGTCAGGGGAAACACTGAAGCTTTCTTT
CDR3: CASSFGVRGNTEAFF

J: TRBJ2-4
length: 16
D: TRBD2
V: TRBV10-3
size: .
DNA: TGTGCCATCAGTGATGAGCGGGGGGGTGGCAAAAACATTCAGTACTTC
CDR3: CAISDERGGGKNIQYF

J: TRBJ2-1
length: 15
D: TRBD2
V: TRBV7-6
size: few
DNA: TGTGCCAGCAGCTTGTGGACTAGCAGTTACAATGAGCAGTTCTTC
CDR3: CASSLWTSSYNEQFF

J: TRBJ2-2
length: 13
D: .
V: TRBV12-3/TRBV12-4
size: few
DNA: TGTGCCAGCAGTAAAATGGGGGGTGGGGAGCTGTTTTTT
CDR3: CASSKMGGGELFF

J: TRBJ2-3
length: 13
D: TRBD2
V: TRBV20-1
size: .
DNA: TGCAGTGCCCGGGGGGGCCGAGGAGATACGCAGTATTTT
CDR3: CSARGGRGDTQYF

J: TRBJ2-7
length: 13
D: .
V: TRBV5-4
size: .
DNA: TGTGCCGTCTCCGGGACCGAGGGCTACGAGCAGTACTTC
CDR3: CAVSGTEGYEQYF

J: TRBJ1-1
length: 15
D: TRBD1
V: TRBV7-8
size: few
DNA: TGTGCCAGCAGCCCTCTGACAGGGGGCGCGACTGAAGCTTTCTTT
CDR3: CASSPLTGGATEAFF

J: TRBJ2-5
length: 14
D: TRBD2
V: TRBV4-1
size: .
DNA: TGCGCCAGCAGCCAAGGGAGCGGGGGTGAGACCCAGTACTTC
CDR3: CASSQGSGGETQYF

J: TRBJ1-6
length: 15
D: .
V: TRBV11-1
size: few
DNA: TGTGCCAGCAGCCCCCCCGGGGATTACGGGTCACCCCTCCACTTT
CDR3: CASSPPGDYGSPLHF

J: TRBJ2-5
length: 15
D: .
V: TRBV5-4
size: .
DNA: TGTGCCACAGATCCTCCAGGGACTCCTGAAGAGACCCAGTACTTC
CDR3: CATDPPGTPEETQYF

J: TRBJ2-1
length: 16
D: TRBD2
V: TRBV4-3
size: few
DNA: TGCGCCAGCAGCCAAGATCTTACAGCGGGGGGGTTTGAGCAGTTCTTC
CDR3: CASSQDLTAGGFEQFF

J: TRBJ2-1
length: 13
D: .
V: TRBV28
size: few
DNA: TGTGCCAGCAGTTTTGGGGCGAACAATGAGCAGTTCTTC
CDR3: CASSFGANNEQFF

J: TRBJ2-1
length: 14
D: .
V: TRBV15
size: .
DNA: TGTGCCACCAGCGGCGCGCTCTCGGACAATGAGCAGTTCTTC
CDR3: CATSGALSDNEQFF

J: TRBJ1-1
length: 14
D: .
V: TRBV5-4
size: few
DNA: TGTGCCAGCAGCCTTCGACACCGGAACACTGAAGCTTTCTTT
CDR3: CASSLRHRNTEAFF

J: TRBJ2-3
length: 16
D: TRBD1
V: TRBV24-1
size: .
DNA: TGTGCCACCAGTGACTCCCCGGGACAGGGGACAGATACGCAGTATTTT
CDR3: CATSDSPGQGTDTQYF

J: TRBJ2-5
length: 15
D: .
V: TRBV7-9
size: many
DNA: TGTGCCAGCAGCTTACGTTCTTACTTACAAGAGACCCAGTACTTC
CDR3: CASSLRSYLQETQYF

J: TRBJ1-2
length: 15
D: TRBD1
V: TRBV7-9
size: few
DNA: TGTGCCAGCAGCCAAAGGCAGGGGGTCGACTATGGCTACACCTTC
CDR3: CASSQRQGVDYGYTF

J: TRBJ1-5
length: 16
D: TRBD1
V: TRBV11-2
size: .
DNA: TGTGCCAGCAGCACAGGGGGCCTGTATAGCAATCAGCCCCAGCATTTT
CDR3: CASSTGGLYSNQPQHF

J: TRBJ1-1
length: 15
D: .
V: TRBV4-1
size: .
DNA: TGCGCCAGCAGCCAGCTTGCCCAGGGGAACACTGAAGCTTTCTTT
CDR3: CASSQLAQGNTEAFF

J: TRBJ1-5
length: 14
D: .
V: TRBV18
size: .
DNA: TGTGCCAGCTCACCCACGACAGGTCCTCAGCCCCAGCATTTT
CDR3: CASSPTTGPQPQHF

J: TRBJ1-1
length: 12
D: .
V: TRBV29-1
size: .
DNA: TGCAGCGTTGACGGTGGGAGGACTGAAGCTTTCTTT
CDR3: CSVDGGRTEAFF

J: TRBJ2-1
length: 14
D: TRBD2
V: TRBV7-2
size: many
DNA: TGTGCCAGCAGCCCAAGCGGGGGGTCAGATGAGCAGTTCTTC
CDR3: CASSPSGGSDEQFF

J: TRBJ2-1
length: 13
D: TRBD1
V: TRBV10-3
size: .
DNA: TGTGCCATTCAGGACAGGGATGACAATGAGCAGTTCTTC
CDR3: CAIQDRDDNEQFF

J: TRBJ2-1
length: 15
D: .
V: TRBV7-4
size: .
DNA: TGTGCCAGCAGCTTACGGGGCAGGTTTTTTAATGAGCAGTTCTTC
CDR3: CASSLRGRFFNEQFF

J: TRBJ1-2
length: 13
D: .
V: TRBV27
size: .
DNA: TGTGCCAGCGGGGGATTTAATAACTATGGCTACACCTTC
CDR3: CASGGFNNYGYTF

J: TRBJ2-7
length: 16
D: .
V: TRBV4-1
size: medium-sized
DNA: TGCGCCAGCAGCCAAGCCCCGGCAATGGGATTATACGAGCAGTACTTC
CDR3: CASSQAPAMGLYEQYF

J: TRBJ1-3
length: 13
D: .
V: TRBV10-3
size: .
DNA: TGTGCCATCTGGGGGGGCTCTGGAAACACCATATATTTT
CDR3: CAIWGGSGNTIYF

J: TRBJ1-1
length: 13
D: .
V: TRBV4-2
size: few
DNA: TGTGCCAGCAGCCAAGCGGTGGGCACTGAAGCTTTCTTT
CDR3: CASSQAVGTEAFF

J: TRBJ2-5
length: 14
D: .
V: TRBV7-9
size: .
DNA: TGTGCCAGCAGCCCCGGGACAATAGGAGAGACCCAGTACTTC
CDR3: CASSPGTIGETQYF

J: TRBJ1-2
length: 14
D: .
V: TRBV27
size: few
DNA: TGTGCCAGCAGTTTATCGGGGGGTCCGAATGGCTACACCTTC
CDR3: CASSLSGGPNGYTF

J: TRBJ2-1
length: 18
D: .
V: TRBV7-6
size: many
DNA: TGTGCCAGCAGCCCTAGCAGAGGTTCGTTTAGAGTCTACAATGAGCAGTTCTTC
CDR3: CASSPSRGSFRVYNEQFF